The 13 T cell receptor beta chains reported below all come from one sample, sequenced in a study of beta chain features in type 1 diabetes (dated by TCRdb to 2017 to 2018). Library preparation employed the immunoSEQ multiplex PCR assay. The entire isolated RNA was reverse transcribed using the High Capacity cDNA Reverse Transcription Kit, and thus expressed TCRB transcripts were sequenced. TCRdb re-hosts the immuneACCESS table, in-frame sequences only. Its copies lack some clones; in the studies checked, an unresolved V gene accounts for under half of them, and the cause for the rest is not known. The sample table contains about half a million clones; only one count was recorded for about 10% of them. 0.045% to 0.06% of the sample belongs to the ten largest clones. The sequencing input was naive CD4+ T cells from blood. The label giving this sample's cell subset or site can be read as: true naive CD4+ T cells. The receptors shown here come from a woman aged 18-30 years in good health.

This clone was detected a few times. The CDR3 DNA reads TGTGCCAGCACTGGCGGAGGGGAGCTGTTTTTT. Its translation is CASTGGGELFF. The V call is TRBV2, the J call TRBJ2-2; unclear D gene. The CDR3 consists of 11 residues. Germline lookup yields CDR1 SNHLY and CDR2 FYNNEI. V was trimmed by 7 bases and J by 8 bases, leaving 8 bases between them.

This clone appeared a few times. This chain uses TRBV30 with TRBJ2-7; the D is unclear. The V end lost 5 bases, the J end lost 7 bases, and 18 bases lay between the germline ends. CDR3 length equals 13 residues. Per the germline V gene, CDR1 is GTSNPN and CDR2 is SVGIG (reference sequence). CDR3 residues: CAWVGQKFREQYF. CDR3 bases: TGTGCCTGGGTAGGGCAGAAGTTTAGGGAGCAGTACTTC.

This clone came up a few times. The rearrangement uses TRBV6-6 and TRBJ2-5; D remains ambiguous. The CDR3 sequence is 13 residues long. Per germline, CDR1 MNHNY and CDR2 SVGAGI (reference sequence). The ends were cut back, 5 bases at V and 2 bases at J, with 9 bases in the middle. CDR3 sequence reads: CASSRRIQETQYF. In nucleotides, the CDR3 is TGTGCCAGCAGTCGACGGATACAAGAGACCCAGTACTTC.

J is TRBJ2-4 and V is TRBV15; 10 bases align to TRBD2. The CDR3 sequence is 17 residues long. V shed 3 bases and J 3 bases; nucleotides not matched to a gene: 8. Germline CDR1 LNHNV, CDR2 YYDKDF (reference sequence). The CDR3 here is CATSSDQRGGGKNIQYF. In nucleotides, the CDR3 is TGTGCCACCAGCAGTGATCAGCGGGGGGGCGGCAAAAACATTCAGTACTTC.

This clone has just a few counts. V gene TRBV7-8 combines with J gene TRBJ2-1; possible D gene TRBD1, 5 bases. The CDR3 has 14 amino acids. Germline CDR1 is SGHVS and CDR2 is FQNEAQ. The V end lost 4 bases, the J end lost 5 bases, and 12 bases lay between the germline ends. CDR3 nucleotide sequence: TGTGCCAGCAGCTACCACATGACAGACAATGAGCAGTTCTTC. Its protein is CASSYHMTDNEQFF.

This clone was recorded a few times. V and J are TRBV21-1 and TRBJ2-3. TRBV21-1 represents a pseudogene. The CDR3 has 19 amino acids. This CDR3 reads CASSKSGRAKVLLTDTQYF. DNA for the CDR3: TGTGCCAGCAGCAAAAGTGGCCGGGCCAAGGTGCTCCTCACAGATACGCAGTATTTT.

The rearrangement joins TRBV9 to TRBJ2-1, with D possibly called TRBD1 or TRBD2 (5 bases each). V dropped 8 bases and J dropped 0 bases, with 15 bases sitting between them. This CDR3 is 15 amino acids long. Germline CDR1 is SGDLS and CDR2 is YYNGEE. CDR3 protein: CASSPGQSSYNEQFF. The DNA for the CDR3 is TGTGCCAGTTCCCCGGGGCAGAGCTCCTACAATGAGCAGTTCTTC.

This sequence joins TRBV6-5 and TRBJ1-5; 8 bases are shared with TRBD1. Germline V gives CDR1 MNHEY, CDR2 SVGAGI. After removal of 6 bases from V and 0 bases from J, the junction contained 1 base not matched to a gene. The CDR3 sequence is 14 residues long. The CDR3 region is CASRDRASNQPQHF. The CDR3 DNA reads TGTGCCAGCAGGGACAGGGCTAGCAATCAGCCCCAGCATTTT.

V gene TRBV6-5 combines with J gene TRBJ2-5, with D unresolved. This CDR3 is built from 13 residues. Trimming removed 5 bases from V and 7 bases from J, with 14 bases in between. Germline assignment: CDR1 MNHEY and CDR2 SVGAGI. For the CDR3, the DNA is TGTGCCAGCAGTCTAGACTCCGTTCGGACCCAGTACTTC. Translation gives CASSLDSVRTQYF.

This clone was found a few times. The rearrangement links TRBV10-3 to TRBJ1-5; weak D call: TRBD1 (5 bases). The CDR3 contains 15 residues. Per the germline V gene, CDR1 is ENHRY and CDR2 is SYGVKD. With 2 bases removed from V and 0 bases from J, the gap between germline ends came to 8 bases. This CDR3 is CAISEKGYSNQPQHF. The CDR3 region has the DNA TGTGCCATCAGTGAGAAGGGGTATAGCAATCAGCCCCAGCATTTT.

Only a few counts were recorded for this clone. Here the CDR3 reads CASSLSQTDTQYF. In DNA form, the CDR3 reads TGTGCCAGCAGCTTAAGTCAGACAGATACGCAGTATTTT. The chain recombines TRBV13 with TRBJ2-3; D not resolved. V was trimmed by 2 bases and J by 3 bases, leaving 6 bases between them. CDR3 length: 13 amino acids. In germline, CDR1 is PRHDT, CDR2 FYEKMQ (reference sequence).

The rearrangement links TRBV29-1 to TRBJ1-3; unclear D gene. Germline values: CDR1 SQVTM, CDR2 ANQGSEA. The V gene lost 8 bases and the J gene lost 1 base, with 12 bases spanning the gap. CDR3 length: 13 residues. The chain's CDR3 is CSFTGHSGNTIYF. DNA of the CDR3: TGCAGCTTCACCGGCCATTCTGGAAACACCATATATTTT. Complete variable domain (other parts from reference TRBV29-1 and TRBJ1-3): SAVISQKPSRDICQRGTSLTIQCQVDSQVTMMFWYRQQPGQSLTLIATANQGSEATYESGFVIDKFPISRPNLTFSTLTVSNMSPEDSSIYLCSFTGHSGNTIYFGEGSWLTVV.

This clone has ten or more counts. At the DNA level, this CDR3 is encoded by other sequences in the same sample as well. This chain links TRBV7-2 with TRBJ2-3; no clear D gene. Looked up from germline, CDR1 is SGHTA and CDR2 is FQGNSA. The CDR3 spans 12 residues. V lost 0 bases, J lost 2 bases, and 0 bases lay in between. CDR3: CASSLATDTQYF. The CDR3 DNA reads TGTGCCAGCAGCTTAGCCACAGATACGCAGTATTTT.